Sequencing of this TCR beta chain was carried out in a study of shared clonotypes between healthy human individuals. In the source study's methods: Junction-only sequences without quality scores came from ImmunoSEQ, so filtering differed. Sequenced by immunoSEQ multiplex PCR; TCRdb stores in-frame clones only, minus some. The V and J calls and clone size are taken from that table; D and trimming were inferred from the DNA. This sample has 780,000 or so clones, with 72% found just once. Sequenced sample: memory CD4+ T cells sorted from blood. Subset of the sample: CD45RA-negative fraction. The TCR originated in a woman in her twenties or thirties in good health.

For the CDR3, the DNA is TGTGCCAGCAGTCCCCAGCTCGGACAGAACAATCAGCCCCAGCATTTT. It specifies CASSPQLGQNNQPQHF. The chain carries TRBV2 and TRBJ1-5; D is possibly TRBD1 (6 bases). Germline V gene data show CDR1 as SNHLY and CDR2 as FYNNEI. Trimming stripped 5 bases from V and 3 bases from J, with 17 bases between. The CDR3 loop spans 16 amino acids.